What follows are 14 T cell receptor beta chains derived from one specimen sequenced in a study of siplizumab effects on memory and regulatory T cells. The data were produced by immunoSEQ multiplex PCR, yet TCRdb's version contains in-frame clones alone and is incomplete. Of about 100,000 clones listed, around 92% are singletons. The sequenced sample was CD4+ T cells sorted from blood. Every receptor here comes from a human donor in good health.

CDR3: CASSSDRNTGELFF. The DNA of the CDR3 is TGTGCCAGCAGCAGCGACAGGAACACCGGGGAGCTGTTTTTT. The J gene is TRBJ2-2, the V gene TRBV7-2, with D possibly being TRBD1 (5 bases). CDR1 SGHTA and CDR2 FQGNSA come from the germline V gene. The CDR3 contains 14 residues. The V end lost 5 bases, the J end lost 1 base, and 8 bases lay between the germline ends. Filled out from reference TRBV7-2 and TRBJ2-2, the complete variable domain reads GAGVSQSPSNKVTEKGKDVELRCDPISGHTALYWYRQSLGQGLEFLIYFQGNSAPDKSGLPSDRFSAERTGGSVSTLTIQRTQQEDSAVYLCASSSDRNTGELFFGEGSRLTVL.

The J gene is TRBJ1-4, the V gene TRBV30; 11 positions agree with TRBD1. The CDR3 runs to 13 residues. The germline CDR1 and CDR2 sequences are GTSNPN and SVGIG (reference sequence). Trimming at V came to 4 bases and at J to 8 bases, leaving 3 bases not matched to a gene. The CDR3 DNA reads TGTGCCTGGACCGGGACAGGGGGAGAAAAACTGTTTTTT. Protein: CAWTGTGGEKLFF.

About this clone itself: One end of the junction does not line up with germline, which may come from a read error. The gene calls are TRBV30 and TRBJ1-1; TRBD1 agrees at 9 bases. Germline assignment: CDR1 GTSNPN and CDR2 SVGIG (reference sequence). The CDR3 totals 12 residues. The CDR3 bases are TGTGCCTGGAGCCGGGCCGGACAGGGGAGAATCTTT. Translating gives CAWSRAGQGRIF.

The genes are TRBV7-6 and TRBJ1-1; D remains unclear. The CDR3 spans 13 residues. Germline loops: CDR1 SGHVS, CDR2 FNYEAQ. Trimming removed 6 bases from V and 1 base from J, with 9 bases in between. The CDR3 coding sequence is TGTGCCAGCAGGTTACAGAGGAACACTGAAGCTTTCTTT. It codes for CASRLQRNTEAFF.

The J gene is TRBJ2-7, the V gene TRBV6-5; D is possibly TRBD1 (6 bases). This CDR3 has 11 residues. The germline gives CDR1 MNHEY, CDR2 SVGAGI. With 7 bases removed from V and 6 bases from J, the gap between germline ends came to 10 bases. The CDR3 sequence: CASKGETEQYF. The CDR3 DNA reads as TGTGCCAGCAAGGGGGAGACCGAGCAGTACTTC.

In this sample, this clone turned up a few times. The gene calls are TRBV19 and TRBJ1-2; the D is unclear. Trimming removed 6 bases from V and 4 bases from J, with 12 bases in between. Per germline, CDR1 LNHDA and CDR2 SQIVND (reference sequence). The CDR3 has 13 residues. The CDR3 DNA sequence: TGTGCCAGTAGCTCACAGCTTCTCTATGGCTACACCTTC. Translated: CASSSQLLYGYTF.

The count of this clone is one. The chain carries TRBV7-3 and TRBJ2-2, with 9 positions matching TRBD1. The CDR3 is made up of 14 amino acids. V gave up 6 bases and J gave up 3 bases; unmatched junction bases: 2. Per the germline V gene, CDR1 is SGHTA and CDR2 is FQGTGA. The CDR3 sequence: CASRRTGDTGELFF. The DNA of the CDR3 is TGTGCCAGCAGACGGACAGGGGACACCGGGGAGCTGTTTTTT. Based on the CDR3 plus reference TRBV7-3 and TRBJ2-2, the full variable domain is GAGVSQTPSNKVTEKGKYVELRCDPISGHTALYWYRQSLGQGPEFLIYFQGTGAADDSGLPNDRFFAVRPEGSVSTLKIQRTERGDSAVYLCASRRTGDTGELFFGEGSRLTVL.

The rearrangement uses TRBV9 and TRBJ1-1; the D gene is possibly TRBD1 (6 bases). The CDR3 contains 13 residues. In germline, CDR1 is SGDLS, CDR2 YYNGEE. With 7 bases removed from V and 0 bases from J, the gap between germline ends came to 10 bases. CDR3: CASSDSLNTEAFF. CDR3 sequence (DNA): TGTGCCAGCTCGGACAGCTTGAACACTGAAGCTTTCTTT.

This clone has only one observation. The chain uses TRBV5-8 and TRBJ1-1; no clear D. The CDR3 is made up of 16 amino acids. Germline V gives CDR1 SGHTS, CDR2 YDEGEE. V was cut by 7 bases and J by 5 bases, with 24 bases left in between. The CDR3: CASGRVRLITPTEAFF. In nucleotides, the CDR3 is TGTGCCAGCGGTAGGGTCCGCCTGATAACCCCAACTGAAGCTTTCTTT.

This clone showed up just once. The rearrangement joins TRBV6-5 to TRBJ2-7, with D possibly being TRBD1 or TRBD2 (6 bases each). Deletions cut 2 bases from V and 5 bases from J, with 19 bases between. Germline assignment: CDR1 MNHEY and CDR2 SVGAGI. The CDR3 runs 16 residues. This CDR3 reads CASSYISPGAMHEQYF. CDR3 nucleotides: TGTGCCAGCAGTTACATATCGCCGGGGGCGATGCACGAGCAGTACTTC.

CDR3 protein: CASSLLSLNNSPLHF. The CDR3 DNA is TGTGCCAGCAGCTTATTGTCACTAAATAATTCACCCCTCCACTTT. The genes are TRBV11-2 and TRBJ1-6; D gene uncertain. The CDR3 sequence is 15 residues long. Looked up from germline, CDR1 is SGHAT and CDR2 is FQNNGV. Deletions cut 2 bases from V and 5 bases from J, with 10 bases between.

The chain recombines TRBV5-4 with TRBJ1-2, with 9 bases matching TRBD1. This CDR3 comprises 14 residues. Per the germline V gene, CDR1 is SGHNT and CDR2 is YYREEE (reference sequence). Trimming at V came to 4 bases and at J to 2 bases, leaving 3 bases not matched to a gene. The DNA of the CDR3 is TGTGCCAGCAGCCCAGACAGGGGGAACTATGGCTACACCTTC. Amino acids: CASSPDRGNYGYTF.

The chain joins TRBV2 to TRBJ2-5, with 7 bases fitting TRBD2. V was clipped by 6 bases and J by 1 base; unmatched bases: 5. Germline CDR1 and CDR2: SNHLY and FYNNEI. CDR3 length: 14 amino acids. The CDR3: CASSERLAQETQYF. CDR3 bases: TGTGCCAGCAGCGAGCGACTAGCCCAAGAGACCCAGTACTTC.

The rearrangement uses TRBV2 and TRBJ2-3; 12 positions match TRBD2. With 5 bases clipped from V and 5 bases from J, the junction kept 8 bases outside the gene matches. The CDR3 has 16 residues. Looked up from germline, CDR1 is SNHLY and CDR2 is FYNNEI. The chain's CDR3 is CASSPRLAGEGDTQYF. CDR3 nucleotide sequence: TGTGCCAGCAGTCCAAGACTAGCGGGGGAGGGAGATACGCAGTATTTT. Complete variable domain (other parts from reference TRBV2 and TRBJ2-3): EPEVTQTPSHQVTQMGQEVILRCVPISNHLYFYWYRQILGQKVEFLVSFYNNEISEKSEIFDDQFSVERPDGSNFTLKIRSTKLEDSAMYFCASSPRLAGEGDTQYFGPGTRLTVL.